These 28 T cell receptor beta chains came from one sample sequenced in a study of blood T cell repertoires in COVID-19. The table came from immunoSEQ multiplex PCR; TCRdb's copy has only in-frame clones and leaves some out. The table shows about 81,000 clones, with approximately 89% occurring only once. The source material was peripheral blood. Receptor source: a man between 65 and 85 years old with active or convalescent COVID-19.

CDR3 in DNA: TGTGCCAGCAGTAGTATGGTCCGACTTAATGAAAAACTGTTTTTT. Translation: CASSSMVRLNEKLFF. V is TRBV28 and J is TRBJ1-4; D call uncertain. In germline, CDR1 is MDHEN, CDR2 SYDVKM. The CDR3 has 15 residues. The V end lost 5 bases, the J end lost 4 bases, and 14 bases lay between the germline ends.

The chain links TRBV6-6 to TRBJ1-1, with D perhaps matching TRBD1 (5 bases). CDR3 length: 14 residues. Trimming stripped 3 bases from V and 7 bases from J, with 15 bases between. The V gene's germline CDR1 is MNHNY and CDR2 SVGAGI (reference sequence). In DNA, the CDR3 is TGTGCCAGCAGTTATATGGTTGGGGCTGGTGAAGCTTTCTTT. Translating gives CASSYMVGAGEAFF.

The DNA of the CDR3 is TGTGCCAGCAGCGCCAACAGGTGGAACACCGGGGAGCTGTTTTTT. Its translation: CASSANRWNTGELFF. This chain connects TRBV9 to TRBJ2-2, with D possibly TRBD1 on 5 matching bases. CDR1 SGDLS and CDR2 YYNGEE come from the germline V gene. This CDR3 comprises 15 residues. V was pared by 3 bases and J by 1 base, with 10 bases between.

This chain uses TRBV7-2 with TRBJ1-2; 8 nucleotides match TRBD1. After removal of 7 bases from V and 0 bases from J, the junction contained 10 bases not matched to a gene. CDR3 length: 16 amino acids. CDR1 and CDR2 from the germline V gene are SGHTA and FQGNSA. The CDR3 here is CASTSDRDGSNYGYTF. The CDR3 coding sequence is TGTGCCAGCACCTCGGACAGGGACGGCTCTAACTATGGCTACACCTTC.

The rearrangement links TRBV27 to TRBJ2-1; 8 bases agree with TRBD2. This CDR3 contains 14 residues. CDR1 and CDR2 (germline): MNHEY, SMNVEV (reference sequence). V was pared by 3 bases and J by 5 bases, with 3 bases of the junction left unmatched. Here the CDR3 DNA reads TGTGCCAGCAGTTTGCTAGCGGGTCACAATGAGCAGTTCTTC. Its protein product is CASSLLAGHNEQFF.

The V call is TRBV29-1, the J call TRBJ2-7; D may be TRBD1 (6 bases). The length of the CDR3 is 13 residues. V was shortened by 5 bases and J by 0 bases, with 11 bases between the two germline ends. The germline gives CDR1 SQVTM, CDR2 ANQGSEA. This CDR3 reads CSVQGQSSYEQYF. The CDR3 DNA reads as TGCAGCGTTCAGGGACAAAGCTCCTACGAGCAGTACTTC.

This clone was seen a single time. The rearrangement links TRBV7-2 to TRBJ1-3; D ambiguous. The germline V gene encodes CDR1 SGHTA and CDR2 FQGNSA. Trimming removed 2 bases at V and 0 bases at J, with 17 bases between. The CDR3 length is 18 residues. CDR3 sequence reads: CASSLSGDGGRSGNTIYF. In DNA, the CDR3 is TGTGCCAGCAGCTTAAGTGGGGATGGAGGCCGCTCTGGAAACACCATATATTTT.

V is TRBV6-5 and J is TRBJ2-1; D gene unclear. The CDR3 covers 13 residues. CDR1 and CDR2 (germline): MNHEY, SVGAGI. V gave up 6 bases and J gave up 8 bases, with 14 bases separating them. CDR3 region: CASRTPIGDEQFF. CDR3 coding DNA: TGTGCCAGCAGGACTCCTATCGGTGATGAGCAGTTCTTC.

The chain couples TRBV4-1 to TRBJ1-4; the match to TRBD1 covers 7 bases. Germline V CDR1 and CDR2: MGHRA, YSYEKL. The CDR3 totals 15 residues. V lost 2 bases and J lost 6; bases outside the gene matches: 6. The CDR3 loop reads CASSQLGGQYEKLFF. The CDR3 DNA reads as TGCGCCAGCAGCCAATTAGGGGGACAGTATGAAAAACTGTTTTTT.

This CDR3 reads CASRGLLVEAFF. The CDR3 coding sequence is TGTGCCAGCAGGGGGCTCCTTGTTGAAGCTTTCTTT. This chain joins TRBV2 and TRBJ1-1; D possibly corresponds to TRBD1 (5 bases). V was clipped by 6 bases and J by 7 bases, with 12 bases between them. Looked up from germline, CDR1 is SNHLY and CDR2 is FYNNEI. The CDR3 runs to 12 residues.

This clone has a handful of counts. The chain uses TRBV5-1 and TRBJ1-5, with TRBD1 as a possible D gene (5 bases). CDR3 length: 15 amino acids. Trimming pared 2 bases from V and 3 bases from J, leaving 12 bases between. Per the germline V gene, CDR1 is SGHRS and CDR2 is YFSETQ. The CDR3 DNA reads as TGCGCCAGCAGCTTTGGTTCAGGGAACAATCAGCCCCAGCATTTT. This encodes CASSFGSGNNQPQHF. The full variable domain, with the rest looked up from reference TRBV5-1 and TRBJ1-5, is KAGVTQTPRYLIKTRGQQVTLSCSPISGHRSVSWYQQTPGQGLQFLFEYFSETQRNKGNFPGRFSGRQFSNSRSEMNVSTLELGDSALYLCASSFGSGNNQPQHFGDGTRLSIL.

This chain uses TRBV2 with TRBJ1-2; no definite D call. Germline loops: CDR1 SNHLY, CDR2 FYNNEI. The CDR3 consists of 15 residues. V was cut by 5 bases and J by 2 bases, with 15 bases left in between. CDR3 loop: CASSPAGLVNYGYTF. The CDR3 coding sequence is TGTGCCAGCAGTCCAGCGGGGTTGGTGAACTATGGCTACACCTTC.

V gene TRBV6-5 combines with J gene TRBJ2-1; 7 bases map to TRBD2. The CDR3 runs 13 residues. Trimming removed 2 bases from V and 10 bases from J; junction bases left unmatched: 5. CDR1 is MNHEY and CDR2 is SVGAGI in the germline V gene. CDR3: CASSYGEGGEQFF. DNA of the CDR3: TGTGCCAGCAGTTACGGGGAGGGCGGGGAGCAGTTCTTC.

The rearrangement joins TRBV9 to TRBJ2-1; no clear D gene. The ends were cut back, 3 bases at V and 7 bases at J, with 5 bases in the middle. Germline V lookup: CDR1 SGDLS, CDR2 YYNGEE. The CDR3 runs 11 residues. CDR3 in amino acids: CASSAHNEQFF. In nucleotides, the CDR3 is TGTGCCAGCAGCGCCCATAATGAGCAGTTCTTC.

This chain connects TRBV4-1 to TRBJ1-2; D possibly corresponds to TRBD1 (6 bases). This CDR3 contains 16 residues. The V gene's germline CDR1 is MGHRA and CDR2 YSYEKL. The ends were cut back, 0 bases at V and 3 bases at J, with 14 bases in the middle. The CDR3 coding sequence is TGCGCCAGCAGCCAAGATTTGTCGGGGGGCTACTATGGCTACACCTTC. As protein: CASSQDLSGGYYGYTF.

This clone has a handful of counts. V is TRBV6-5 and J is TRBJ1-5, with 8 nucleotides matching TRBD1. The CDR3 consists of 15 residues. Germline V lookup: CDR1 MNHEY, CDR2 SVGAGI. The trim removed 6 bases at V and 7 bases at J, leaving 11 bases unmatched. Here the CDR3 reads CASRPGQGKRQPQHF. DNA of the CDR3: TGTGCCAGCAGGCCCGGACAGGGAAAGCGGCAGCCCCAGCATTTT.

The V call is TRBV4-3, the J call TRBJ1-3; a possible D gene is TRBD1 (5 bases). Between the trimmed V and J ends, which lost 4 bases and 9 bases, there was a span of 13 bases. This CDR3 spans 13 amino acids. Germline values: CDR1 LGHNA, CDR2 YSLEER. The DNA for the CDR3 is TGCGCCAGCAGCCCCCGGGGGTTCGGCACCATATATTTT. It specifies CASSPRGFGTIYF.

This clone came up once. V and J are TRBV7-8 and TRBJ1-4, with unresolved D. The length of the CDR3 is 15 residues. Trimming cost V 1 base and J 7 bases, with 13 bases left between them. CDR1 and CDR2 (germline): SGHVS, FQNEAQ. The CDR3 region is CASSLVPGAGEKLFF. Written as DNA, the CDR3 is TGTGCCAGCAGCTTAGTTCCGGGAGCGGGTGAAAAACTGTTTTTT.

Only a few counts were recorded for this clone. The J gene is TRBJ2-7, the V gene TRBV5-1; 7 bases match TRBD1. In germline, CDR1 is SGHRS, CDR2 YFSETQ. CDR3 size: 14 residues. V was pared by 4 bases and J by 7 bases, with 11 bases of the junction left unmatched. This CDR3 reads CASSPDRSRSEQYF. In nucleotides, the CDR3 is TGCGCCAGCAGCCCGGACAGGAGCCGATCTGAGCAGTACTTC.

The rearrangement joins TRBV7-9 to TRBJ1-1; D perhaps matches TRBD1 (6 bases). The V gene lost 4 bases and the J gene lost 4 bases, with 13 bases spanning the gap. CDR1 is SEHNR and CDR2 is FQNEAQ in the germline V gene (reference sequence). The CDR3 has 14 amino acids. The chain's CDR3 is CASSSPGVSTEAFF. CDR3 nucleotides: TGTGCCAGCAGCTCGCCAGGGGTTTCCACTGAAGCTTTCTTT.

The chain links TRBV19 to TRBJ1-1, with D perhaps TRBD1 (5 bases). The CDR3 has 13 amino acids. Germline V CDR1 and CDR2: LNHDA, SQIVND (reference sequence). V was cut by 5 bases and J by 1 base, with 8 bases left in between. The CDR3 DNA reads TGTGCCAGTAGTGGGCAGGGGAACACTGAAGCTTTCTTT. This gives the protein CASSGQGNTEAFF.

The chain uses TRBV9 and TRBJ1-4, with D unresolved. In germline, CDR1 is SGDLS, CDR2 YYNGEE. Trimming pared 3 bases from V and 0 bases from J, leaving 6 bases between. The CDR3 is 14 residues long. CDR3 loop: CASSAPATNEKLFF. The CDR3 DNA follows: TGTGCCAGCAGCGCCCCAGCAACTAATGAAAAACTGTTTTTT.

The chain joins TRBV9 to TRBJ2-1, with a tentative D call TRBD2 (6 bases). The length of the CDR3 is 15 residues. Trimming took 3 bases from V and 2 from J, leaving 12 bases between them. The germline V gene encodes CDR1 SGDLS and CDR2 YYNGEE. The CDR3: CASSAGGMTYNEQFF. CDR3 DNA sequence: TGTGCCAGCAGCGCCGGGGGAATGACCTACAATGAGCAGTTCTTC.

This clone came up once. This chain links TRBV28 with TRBJ1-6; 10 positions agree with TRBD1. The junction had 1 base not matched to a gene; V was cut back by 8 bases and J by 9 bases. CDR3 length: 12 amino acids. Looked up from germline, CDR1 is MDHEN and CDR2 is SYDVKM. The CDR3 sequence: CASRTGGSPLHF. The DNA for the CDR3 is TGTGCCAGCCGGACAGGGGGTTCACCCCTCCACTTT.

This sequence joins TRBV29-1 and TRBJ2-3; no clear D gene. Germline CDR1 reads SQVTM; CDR2 reads ANQGSEA. Trimming left V 6 bases short and J 1 base short, with 8 bases between. The CDR3 consists of 12 residues. For the CDR3, the DNA is TGCAGCGTCCATAGTGGCACAGATACGCAGTATTTT. This translates into CSVHSGTDTQYF.

The chain links TRBV5-6 to TRBJ1-6, with 8 bases identical to TRBD1. The germline CDR1 and CDR2 sequences are SGHDT and YYEEEE. V was clipped by 5 bases and J by 7 bases; unmatched bases: 8. This CDR3 is 15 amino acids long. The CDR3 nucleotides read TGTGCCAGCAGTCGCCGGACAGGGACGAATTCACCCCTCCACTTT. It yields the protein CASSRRTGTNSPLHF.

The genes are TRBV6-2 or TRBV6-3 and TRBJ1-5; D is perhaps TRBD1 (5 bases). The CDR3 runs to 15 residues. Germline assignment: CDR1 MNHEY and CDR2 SVGEGT. V lost 2 bases to trimming and J lost 0 bases, with 8 bases between them. In DNA form, the CDR3 reads TGTGCCAGCAGTTACGGACAAAATAGCAATCAGCCCCAGCATTTT. The encoded protein is CASSYGQNSNQPQHF.

The rearrangement joins TRBV5-1 to TRBJ1-2; the match to TRBD1 covers 8 bases. The germline V gene has CDR1 SGHRS and CDR2 YFSETQ. This CDR3 has 16 amino acids. V gave up 2 bases and J gave up 4 bases; unmatched junction bases: 10. The CDR3 DNA is TGCGCCAGCAGCTTATCATCAGGGGGCAGGGGCTATGGCTACACCTTC. Translated, it gives CASSLSSGGRGYGYTF.